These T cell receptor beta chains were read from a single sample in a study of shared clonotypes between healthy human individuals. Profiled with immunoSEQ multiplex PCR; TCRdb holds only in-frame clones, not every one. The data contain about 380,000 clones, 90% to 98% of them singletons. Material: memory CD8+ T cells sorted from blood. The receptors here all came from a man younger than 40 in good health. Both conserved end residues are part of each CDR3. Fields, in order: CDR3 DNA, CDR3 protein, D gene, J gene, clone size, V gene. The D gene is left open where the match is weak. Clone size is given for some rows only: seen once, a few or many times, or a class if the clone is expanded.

CDR3 DNA: TGTGCCAGCAGCAAAGCGCAGGGGATCTCCTACGAGCAGTACTTC
CDR3 protein: CASSKAQGISYEQYF
D gene: .
J gene: TRBJ2-7
clone size: .
V gene: TRBV21-1

CDR3 DNA: TGTGCCAGTAGTATAGTCGGCTATGGCTACACCTTC
CDR3 protein: CASSIVGYGYTF
D gene: .
J gene: TRBJ1-2
clone size: .
V gene: TRBV19

CDR3 DNA: TGTGCCAGCGGATTCGGGGCTCCACCCCTCCACTTT
CDR3 protein: CASGFGAPPLHF
D gene: .
J gene: TRBJ1-6
clone size: once
V gene: TRBV7-9

CDR3 DNA: TGTGCCAGCAGCCTAGCCTACTCGGGACTGCGCTATGGCTACACCTTC
CDR3 protein: CASSLAYSGLRYGYTF
D gene: .
J gene: TRBJ1-2
clone size: .
V gene: TRBV7-9

CDR3 DNA: TGCGCCAGCAGCTCGAACAGGGGCACTAATGAAAAACTGTTTTTT
CDR3 protein: CASSSNRGTNEKLFF
D gene: TRBD1
J gene: TRBJ1-4
clone size: .
V gene: TRBV4-1

CDR3 DNA: TGTGCCAGCAGCTTATATGGGACAGGGTTTTCAAATGAGCAGTTCTTC
CDR3 protein: CASSLYGTGFSNEQFF
D gene: TRBD1
J gene: TRBJ2-1
clone size: .
V gene: TRBV7-6

CDR3 DNA: TGTGCCAGCAGTCGGACAGGGCGGGATTACGAGCAGTACTTC
CDR3 protein: CASSRTGRDYEQYF
D gene: TRBD1
J gene: TRBJ2-7
clone size: .
V gene: TRBV28

CDR3 DNA: TGTGCCAGCAGCCCCGAACAAACTTCTCCTGCGGGACCTAATGAGCAGTTCTTC
CDR3 protein: CASSPEQTSPAGPNEQFF
D gene: .
J gene: TRBJ2-1
clone size: .
V gene: TRBV7-2

CDR3 DNA: TGTGCCAGCAGTTTAATGAGACAGGGCGCTCAGCCCCAGCATTTT
CDR3 protein: CASSLMRQGAQPQHF
D gene: TRBD1
J gene: TRBJ1-5
clone size: .
V gene: TRBV28

CDR3 DNA: TGTGCCAGCAGCGTAGTAATGGGGGGAGAGACCCAGTACTTC
CDR3 protein: CASSVVMGGETQYF
D gene: .
J gene: TRBJ2-5
clone size: .
V gene: TRBV9

CDR3 DNA: TGTGCCAGCAGCCTCCGGTACGAGCAGTACTTC
CDR3 protein: CASSLRYEQYF
D gene: .
J gene: TRBJ2-7
clone size: once
V gene: TRBV28

CDR3 DNA: TGTGCCAGCAATCAATTTCGGGCATCTGACCCGCAGTATTTT
CDR3 protein: CASNQFRASDPQYF
D gene: .
J gene: TRBJ2-3
clone size: .
V gene: TRBV28

CDR3 DNA: TGTGCCAGCAGCTTCTTCGCCGGGACAGGAGCTAACTATGGCTACACCTTC
CDR3 protein: CASSFFAGTGANYGYTF
D gene: TRBD1
J gene: TRBJ1-2
clone size: .
V gene: TRBV7-2

CDR3 DNA: TGTGCCAGCACCGGGGAGCTGTTTTTT
CDR3 protein: CASTGELFF
D gene: .
J gene: TRBJ2-2
clone size: .
V gene: TRBV19

CDR3 DNA: TGTGCCAGCAGATCGACAGGGGCTTACTATGGCTACACCTTC
CDR3 protein: CASRSTGAYYGYTF
D gene: TRBD1
J gene: TRBJ1-2
clone size: .
V gene: TRBV7-2

CDR3 DNA: TGCGCCAGCAGCTTCAGGGGCCCCACAGATACGCAGTATTTT
CDR3 protein: CASSFRGPTDTQYF
D gene: .
J gene: TRBJ2-3
clone size: .
V gene: TRBV5-1

CDR3 DNA: TGTGCCACCAGCAGAGATCGGTTAGATACGCAGTATTTT
CDR3 protein: CATSRDRLDTQYF
D gene: .
J gene: TRBJ2-3
clone size: .
V gene: TRBV15

CDR3 DNA: TGCGCCAGCAGAGGGGACAGGAACTCCTACGAGCAGTACTTC
CDR3 protein: CASRGDRNSYEQYF
D gene: TRBD1
J gene: TRBJ2-7
clone size: .
V gene: TRBV5-1

CDR3 DNA: TGCGCCAGCAGCTTGGTTGGCGGGAGGAGCCCCACAGATACGCAGTATTTT
CDR3 protein: CASSLVGGRSPTDTQYF
D gene: TRBD2
J gene: TRBJ2-3
clone size: .
V gene: TRBV5-1

CDR3 DNA: TGTGCCAGCAGAGATGTCCGACCAACTGGAAACACCATATATTTT
CDR3 protein: CASRDVRPTGNTIYF
D gene: .
J gene: TRBJ1-3
clone size: .
V gene: TRBV6-1

CDR3 DNA: TGCGCCAGCAGCTTGTCATCTGGGCAGGCCTACGAGCAGTACTTC
CDR3 protein: CASSLSSGQAYEQYF
D gene: .
J gene: TRBJ2-7
clone size: .
V gene: TRBV5-1

CDR3 DNA: TGTGCCAGCAGTGTCCCTAACTGGGGGGAGACCCAGTACTTC
CDR3 protein: CASSVPNWGETQYF
D gene: .
J gene: TRBJ2-5
clone size: .
V gene: TRBV2

CDR3 DNA: TGTGCCAGCAGTTTATTCGGCTATGGCTACACCTTC
CDR3 protein: CASSLFGYGYTF
D gene: .
J gene: TRBJ1-2
clone size: few
V gene: TRBV28

CDR3 DNA: TGTGCCAGCAGTTTACAGACAGGGGGCTACGAGCAGTACTTC
CDR3 protein: CASSLQTGGYEQYF
D gene: TRBD1
J gene: TRBJ2-7
clone size: .
V gene: TRBV27

CDR3 DNA: TGTGCCACCTCCGGACCCACAGATACGCAGTATTTT
CDR3 protein: CATSGPTDTQYF
D gene: .
J gene: TRBJ2-3
clone size: once
V gene: TRBV10-3

CDR3 DNA: TGTGCCTGGAGTACCGGCAGGGTGGTTATTTTCGCCGGGGAGCTGTTTTTT
CDR3 protein: CAWSTGRVVIFAGELFF
D gene: .
J gene: TRBJ2-2
clone size: .
V gene: TRBV30

CDR3 DNA: TGTGCCAGTATCGTCGGGAGCACCAATGAGCAGTTCTTC
CDR3 protein: CASIVGSTNEQFF
D gene: .
J gene: TRBJ2-1
clone size: .
V gene: TRBV19